These T cell receptor beta chains were read from a single sample in a study of T cells after yellow fever vaccination. In TCRdb, the 5' RACE reads were re-called with MiXCR into one record per CDR3 protein. The table includes approximately 510,000 distinct CDR3 sequences, 20% to 25% detected once. This sample comprised PBMCs, obtained 21 days after the first yellow fever vaccination. These receptors originate from a young man who received the YFV17D yellow fever vaccine. Each CDR3 is given with its conserved first and last residue. The D gene is left open where the match is weak. The size entry is marked missing in some rows and otherwise reads once, few, many or a size class.

clone_size j_call v_call d_call cdr3_nt cdr3_aa
many TRBJ2-3 TRBV7-2 NA TGTGCCAGCAGCCCCTATAGCACAGATACGCAGTATTTT CASSPYSTDTQYF
few TRBJ2-5 TRBV5-6 NA TGTGCCAGCAGCGACGCCATGCTAGTGGGGGAGACCCAGTACTTC CASSDAMLVGETQYF
NA TRBJ2-5 TRBV5-6 NA TGTGCCAGCACCTCACCCGGACGCGACACCCAGTACTTC CASTSPGRDTQYF
medium-sized TRBJ1-4 TRBV4-1 NA TGCGCCAGCCTAAACCCCGGGTCAGGTAATGAAAAACTGTTTTTT CASLNPGSGNEKLFF
NA TRBJ2-3 TRBV20-1 TRBD2 TGCAGTGCCATTAGCGGGGGGGGTAGCACAGATACGCAGTATTTT CSAISGGGSTDTQYF
NA TRBJ2-7 TRBV11-3 TRBD2 TGTGCCAGCAGCTTCGATCTAGCGGGTTCCTACGAGCAGTACTTC CASSFDLAGSYEQYF
few TRBJ2-1 TRBV5-1 TRBD1 TGCGCCAGCAGTTCAGGGGGCTGGAATGAGCAGTTCTTC CASSSGGWNEQFF
NA TRBJ2-3 TRBV7-6 NA TGTGCCAGCAGCTTAGGCATCAAGCCGACAGATACGCAGTATTTT CASSLGIKPTDTQYF
many TRBJ2-5 TRBV2 TRBD1 TGTGCCAGCGGAGTCAGGGGGCCCCAGTACTTC CASGVRGPQYF
NA TRBJ1-1 TRBV11-3 NA TGTGCCAGCAGCTTAGATAAGGGTGAAGCTTTCTTT CASSLDKGEAFF
few TRBJ1-2 TRBV29-1 NA TGCAGCGTCGAAGCGTCGGGAGGGCGCTATGGCTACACCTTC CSVEASGGRYGYTF
few TRBJ2-7 TRBV6-5 NA TGTGCCAGCAGTTCCTTCGGGGGACCCTACGAGCAGTACTTC CASSSFGGPYEQYF
few TRBJ1-2 TRBV3-1 TRBD1 TGTGCCAGCAGCCAAGGAGGGGGCGATGGCTACACCTTC CASSQGGGDGYTF
few TRBJ2-3 TRBV4-1 TRBD2 TGCGCCAGCAGCCTTAGACTAGCGGTCACAGATACGCAGTATTTT CASSLRLAVTDTQYF
NA TRBJ2-1 TRBV9 NA TGTGCCAGCAGCGTCAACAGCGAGGGACATATATACAATGAGCAGTTCTTC CASSVNSEGHIYNEQFF
NA TRBJ1-5 TRBV15 NA TGTGCCACCAGCATCCCCACAGCCCCCTATCAGCCCCAGCATTTT CATSIPTAPYQPQHF
NA TRBJ2-1 TRBV5-1 NA TGCGCCAGCAGCGCAAACCCCCGGGCTCCCAATGAGCAGTTCTTC CASSANPRAPNEQFF
NA TRBJ1-5 TRBV12-3/TRBV12-4 NA TGTGCCAGCAGTTCCCCCAACCGGGACACCGTACTTTATAGCAATCAGCCCCAGCATTTT CASSSPNRDTVLYSNQPQHF
NA TRBJ2-3 TRBV7-2 NA TGTGCCAGCAGCCGCCTCTACTCGTGGGATACGCAGTATTTT CASSRLYSWDTQYF
NA TRBJ2-1 TRBV7-2 NA TGTGCCAGCAGTCAAGACAGCATGATAGGGCAGTTCTTC CASSQDSMIGQFF
few TRBJ1-6 TRBV6-2/TRBV6-3 NA TGTGCCAGCAGGGACGACAGAGATAATTCACCCCTCCACTTT CASRDDRDNSPLHF
NA TRBJ1-2 TRBV7-9 NA TGTGCCAGCAGCTTACTAGAAAGGACGAGGGGCTATGGCTACACCTTC CASSLLERTRGYGYTF
NA TRBJ2-5 TRBV20-1 NA TGCAGTGCTAGAACCCCTGGGGGAGGCGAGACCCAGTACTTC CSARTPGGGETQYF
few TRBJ1-2 TRBV6-1 NA TGTGCCAGTGCCCGGGACACCAGCGCTAGTGGCTACACCTTC CASARDTSASGYTF
NA TRBJ1-5 TRBV5-1 NA TGCGCCAGCAGCTTGGAGTCTGGGGGCAATCAGCCCCAGCATTTT CASSLESGGNQPQHF
many TRBJ2-3 TRBV7-2 TRBD1 TGTGCCACTTCACAGGGGGTGAGGACAGATACGCAGTATTTT CATSQGVRTDTQYF
few TRBJ2-1 TRBV28 NA TGTGCCAGCAGGACCTGGGACAATGAGCAGTTCTTC CASRTWDNEQFF
NA TRBJ2-3 TRBV6-1 TRBD2 TGTGCCAGCAGTGTGACGGGGGGGATCACAGATACGCAGTATTTT CASSVTGGITDTQYF
few TRBJ2-1 TRBV6-2/TRBV6-3 NA TGTGCCAGCACTCTCCAGACCGGGACACGCTCCTACAATGAGCAGTTCTTC CASTLQTGTRSYNEQFF
NA TRBJ2-3 TRBV24-1 TRBD1 TGTGCCACCAGTGACGGACAGGGGGGTACAGATACGCAGTATTTT CATSDGQGGTDTQYF
few TRBJ1-6 TRBV7-2 NA TGTGCCAGCAGCTCACTAGGGGGGGATTCACCCCTCCACTTT CASSSLGGDSPLHF
NA TRBJ2-2 TRBV6-2/TRBV6-3 TRBD1 TGTGCCAGCAGAACCCGGGACAGGGTGAAATTGGTCGACACCGGGGAGCTGTTTTTT CASRTRDRVKLVDTGELFF
NA TRBJ1-2 TRBV18 NA TGTGCCAGCTCACCACCGTCGGGGTTCGGCTACACCTTC CASSPPSGFGYTF
NA TRBJ2-4 TRBV20-1 TRBD2 TGCAGTGCTAGAGAGGCGGGGGGGGTCCTAGCCAAAAACATTCAGTACTTC CSAREAGGVLAKNIQYF
NA TRBJ1-5 TRBV29-1 NA TGCAGCGTACGGATACAGGAGAATCAGCCCCAGCATTTT CSVRIQENQPQHF
NA TRBJ2-3 TRBV6-6 TRBD2 TGTGCCAGCAGCCGGGGGGGGATTGAGGAGTATTTT CASSRGGIEEYF
NA TRBJ2-5 TRBV20-1 NA TGCAGTGCTAGAGAACGGCTTCTCGGGGGTGAGACCCAGTACTTC CSARERLLGGETQYF
few TRBJ2-1 TRBV5-1 TRBD2 TGCGCCAGCAGCTTGATTAGCGGGGCTGAGCAGTTCTTC CASSLISGAEQFF
NA TRBJ2-2 TRBV7-2 NA TGTGCCAGCAGCCTTCGACTAGATGGGATCGGGGAGCTGTTTTTT CASSLRLDGIGELFF
NA TRBJ2-6 TRBV28 NA TGTGCCAGCAGTGAAAACTTTAGGGGTGGTGGGGCCAACGTCCTGACTTTC CASSENFRGGGANVLTF
NA TRBJ2-1 TRBV9 NA TGTGCCAGCAGCGTAGGCCAGATTAATGAGCAGTTCTTC CASSVGQINEQFF
NA TRBJ2-3 TRBV29-1 TRBD2 TGCAGCGCTGAGCGGGGCTCGCACACAGATACGCAGTATTTT CSAERGSHTDTQYF
few TRBJ2-4 TRBV20-1 NA TGCAGTGCACTTCGCTTTGGGGTAGCCAAAAACATTCAGTACTTC CSALRFGVAKNIQYF
few TRBJ2-1 TRBV6-2/TRBV6-3 TRBD2 TGTGCCAGCAGTTACAGCGGGGGGTTGAATGAGCAGTTCTTC CASSYSGGLNEQFF
few TRBJ2-7 TRBV5-1 NA TGCGCCAGCAGCTTGTCAGGGGTCTCCTACGAGCAGTACTTC CASSLSGVSYEQYF
NA TRBJ2-7 TRBV20-1 NA TGCAGTGCTAGTCCCCTACAGGGCAAGTCCTACGAGCAGTACTTC CSASPLQGKSYEQYF
NA TRBJ1-1 TRBV5-1 NA TGCGCCAGCATGGTAGGGACATCTCTGGCTGAAGCTTTCTTT CASMVGTSLAEAFF